This TCR beta chain was recovered during a study of cytomegalovirus exposure and HLA in healthy donors. Overall study: The study placed about four fifths of its approximately 400 genotyped donors in the Caucasian-associated ancestry cluster.

The study's findings and limits: Presence/absence analyses rested on an assumption that sequencing depth was roughly uniform across donors. A later analysis associated 15,000 or so TCR beta sequences with HLA alleles at a 0.05 false discovery rate. A later analysis linked a missense DCLRE1C variant to TCR beta V- and J-gene trimming.

Germline-derived CDR1 and CDR2 are LNHDA and SQIVND (reference sequence). V shed 0 bases and J 1 base; nucleotides not matched to a gene: 8. CDR3 length: 19 residues. A note on this clone: Antigen unknown.

The PCR was carried out with 60 Vbeta primers and 13 Jbeta primers. Assay used: immunoSEQ multiplex PCR; TCRdb lists only in-frame clones, some missing. The sample lists under 200,000 clones, roughly 84% occurring once. The chain links TRBV19 to TRBJ2-6; 8 positions match TRBD1. This TCR was sampled from a man aged 25 to 40 in good health and CMV-seronegative. Sequenced input: PBMCs. The CDR3 sequence is CASSIDLDRVLSGANVLTF. CDR3 sequence (DNA): TGTGCCAGTAGTATAGATCTGGACAGGGTCCTATCTGGGGCCAACGTCCTGACTTTC.